This T cell receptor beta chain was identified during a study of tissue T cells after allogeneic stem cell transplantation. Survey-depth TCRbeta CDR3 sequencing reported V/J genes and productive frequencies. Measured with immunoSEQ multiplex PCR; TCRdb has only the in-frame clones, and not every one. Seen here are about 4,900 clones, around 45% observed once, and the top ten hold 22%. CDR1 is GKSSPN and CDR2 is SITVG in the germline V gene. V was pared by 3 bases and J by 4 bases, with 12 bases between. This CDR3 comprises 14 residues. Study-level points and caveats: Which tissue TCRs were alloreactive or antigen-specific was not determined. Some clones might be persisting host cells.

The time point denotes: mouse harvest day 14 after allogeneic transplant. Mouse grafts combined 10^7 T-cell-depleted bone marrow cells with 10^6 splenic CD5+ T cells. B6 (H2b) cells into BALB/c (H2d) mice; tissues taken at day 7 or 14. Sample share makes this clone medium-sized (0.01 to 0.1%). What it recognizes is unknown. These gene names are mouse names. The read halts 1 residue ahead of the CDR3 end, with the missing end drawn from the germline J gene. Sequencing was carried out using gut tissue. This sequence originates from a female BALB/c mouse given C57BL/6 T cells with graft-versus-host disease after an allogeneic hematopoietic cell transplant. The chain carries TRBV31 and TRBJ2-2, with D perhaps matching TRBD1 or TRBD2 (5 bases each). The part of the CDR3 DNA that was read is TGTGCCTGGAGCCCGGGGGTCGGCACCGGGCAGCTCTAC. This translates into CAWSPGVGTGQLY. The whole CDR3 reads CAWSPGVGTGQLYF.